This TCR beta chain emerged from a study of blood T cell repertoires in COVID-19 (dated by TCRdb to the early 2020s). About the full investigation: The collaborator samples originated in the United States, Italy and Spain and spanned the acute and convalescent phases of COVID-19. The prospective study material was composed of cDNA or gDNA derived from T cells, B-cell-depleted T cells, or PBMCs. The dataset comprised deeply sampled blood TCRbeta repertoires from subjects exposed to, actively infected with, or recovered from COVID-19. A freely available public database, intended as a resource for researchers studying the immune response to SARS-CoV-2, is where the repertoires were released. Samples came from the ongoing ImmuneRACE study (first 160 participants) plus 1,254 subjects from 6 global collaborators. A de-identified subject ID, COVID-19 status, age in years and sex were almost always included in the sample metadata. Where available, HLA class I and class II types were obtained from metadata supplied by the sample provider rather than from assay-based typing. Study-level results and caveats: Clinical and demographic metadata were provided uncurated, with the amount varying by source and participant.

In the case of this clone: Its recognized antigen is unknown. It has no much larger one-base neighbor in the sample; base qualities were not kept.

Deletion took 5 bases off V and 8 bases off J, with a span of 15 bases between the germline ends. Per the germline V gene (reference sequence), LGHDT is the CDR1 and YNNKEL is the CDR2. The CDR3 spans 13 residues, from the cysteine through the phenylalanine. Kept here is only the CDR3 DNA, which spans 39 bases and is read in frame from base 1. Whole blood was collected in K2EDTA tubes by collaborating institutions according to the institutions' own protocols. For TCRbeta analysis, collaborators shipped samples as frozen whole blood, isolated PBMCs, or DNA extracted from either of those sample types. The immunoSEQ Assay, a bias-controlled multiplex PCR, was used to amplify TCRbeta CDR3 regions from genomic DNA. In the authors' own workflow: Within the assay, amplification of reference gene primers was used to estimate how many nucleated cells each sample contained. To quantify the absolute abundance of each unique TCRbeta CDR3 rearrangement, sequence reads were collapsed and filtered. For each sample, productive Simpson clonality was calculated as the square root of Simpson's diversity index over productive rearrangements. The table was pulled from immuneACCESS by TCRdb, which kept in-frame rearrangements only. Such tables lose some clones; where checked, under half of the loss comes from unresolved V genes, and the rest has no known cause. V and J calls and clone size are copied from that table; D and trimming were computed from the DNA. Within this sample are 300,000 or so clones, with 85% to 90% of them counted one time only. The ten largest make up 3.7% of the sample.

The rearranged segments are TRBV3-1 (or the pseudogene TRBV3-2) and TRBJ1-1, and the D gene may be TRBD1, 6 bases matching. The sample taken for sequencing was peripheral blood. This clonotype was sampled from a woman in her thirties or forties with acute or convalescent COVID-19. DNA sequence: TGTGCCAGCAGCGCGTATCGTCAGGGGGAAGCTTTCTTT. It is translated as CASSAYRQGEAFF.